Listed below are T cell receptor beta chains from one sample, sequenced in a study of cytomegalovirus exposure and HLA in healthy donors. The table came from immunoSEQ multiplex PCR; TCRdb's copy has only in-frame clones and leaves some out. The repertoire holds around 170,000 clones, with roughly three quarters as singletons. The sequencing input was PBMCs. The receptors originated from a woman aged 45-60 years in good health and CMV-seropositive. Both conserved end residues are trimmed from each CDR3. Fields, in order: J gene, V gene, CDR3 protein.

>TRBJ1-4|TRBV5-8
ASSLHQTGEDEKLF
>TRBJ1-1|TRBV7-9
ASSKVGRLNTEAF
>TRBJ1-3|TRBV30
AWSRLRVSGNTIY
>TRBJ1-2|TRBV7-2
ASSLERRSYT
>TRBJ2-5|TRBV4-1
ASSQDGSGGFGETQY
>TRBJ2-5|TRBV5-6
ASSLAGLAGGQETQY
>TRBJ2-7|TRBV18
ASSPLDRGWRNEQY
>TRBJ1-2|TRBV4-3
ASSQDRFVAGYGYT
>TRBJ1-5|TRBV9
ASSQSGQGYQPQH
>TRBJ1-1|TRBV5-1
ASRSLGGGLNTEVF
>TRBJ2-7|TRBV15
ATSIGLRSYEQY
>TRBJ1-1|TRBV19
ASSIGSRAGHPNTEAF
>TRBJ2-3|TRBV6-1
ASSSEGSSTDTQY
>TRBJ2-5|TRBV7-2
ASSLSRETQY
>TRBJ2-3|TRBV7-2
ASSLGQMRDTQY
>TRBJ1-1|TRBV7-2
ASSLESQGHTEAF
>TRBJ2-1|TRBV5-4
ASSPRTSGLYNEQF